One sample yielded the 2 T cell receptor beta chains listed below, sequenced in a study of T cell responses to AZD1222 COVID-19 vaccine. Libraries were prepared by immunoSEQ multiplex PCR; TCRdb keeps only in-frame clonotypes and omits some of them. The sample includes about 110,000 clones, roughly 93% of them seen just once. The specimen comprised peripheral blood, sampled 28 days after the second AZD1222 dose. The receptors originated from an adult who received the AZD1222 COVID-19 vaccine.

The gene calls are TRBV10-3 and TRBJ2-1, with 16 bases fitting TRBD2. Germline loops: CDR1 ENHRY, CDR2 SYGVKD. The CDR3 spans 20 residues. The V gene end was trimmed by 0 bases and the J gene end by 3 bases; junction bases not matched to a gene: 8. The CDR3 is CAISESRGLAGGLGYNEQFF. The CDR3 nucleotides read TGTGCCATCAGTGAGTCGCGGGGACTAGCGGGAGGGCTCGGCTACAATGAGCAGTTCTTC.

The chain employs TRBV15 and TRBJ1-5, with D uncertain. V was pared by 5 bases and J by 4 bases, with 12 bases between. From germline, CDR1 is LNHNV and CDR2 YYDKDF (reference sequence). The CDR3 contains 14 residues. This chain's CDR3 is CATSRAGRNQPQHF. In nucleotides, the CDR3 is TGTGCCACCAGCCGCGCGGGTAGGAATCAGCCCCAGCATTTT.